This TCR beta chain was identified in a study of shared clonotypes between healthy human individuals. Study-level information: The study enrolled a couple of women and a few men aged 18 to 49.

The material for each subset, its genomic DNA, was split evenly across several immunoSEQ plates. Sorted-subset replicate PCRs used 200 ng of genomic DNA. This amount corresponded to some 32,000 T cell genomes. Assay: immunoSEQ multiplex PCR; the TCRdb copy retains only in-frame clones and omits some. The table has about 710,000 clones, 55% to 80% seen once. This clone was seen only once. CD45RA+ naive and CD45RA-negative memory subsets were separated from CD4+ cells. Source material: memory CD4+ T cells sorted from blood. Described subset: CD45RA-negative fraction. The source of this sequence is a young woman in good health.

CDR3 sequence: CASSLSGSRNTIYF. CDR3 nucleotides: TGTGCCAGCAGCTTATCTGGCAGTAGGAACACCATATATTTT. The chain carries TRBV7-6 and TRBJ1-3, with D hard to call. This CDR3 has 14 residues. CDR1 and CDR2 from the germline V gene are SGHVS and FNYEAQ. Trimming removed 2 bases from V and 7 bases from J, with 12 bases in between.